This is a list of T cell receptor beta chains from one sample in a study of cytotoxic CD8 clonotypes in ibrutinib-treated CLL. Some clones are missing from TCRdb's copy, which holds only in-frame ones; the method was immunoSEQ multiplex PCR. This table holds about 200,000 clones, roughly three quarters found once. The input for sequencing was PBMCs, taken after 12 months of ibrutinib treatment. The receptor source for this set is a human donor with chronic lymphocytic leukemia. The conserved cysteine and the conserved F or W are not part of the CDR3 here. Each record gives: V gene, CDR3 protein.

V gene: TRBV5-4
CDR3 protein: ASSLTPLFTDTQY

V gene: TRBV6-5
CDR3 protein: ASSRDSSNYGYT

V gene: TRBV6-5
CDR3 protein: ASRATNTGELF

V gene: TRBV4-1
CDR3 protein: ASSQVDGQPQH

V gene: TRBV7-3
CDR3 protein: ASSQTTGGPGLYEQY

V gene: TRBV18
CDR3 protein: ASSPRTGSNTEAF

V gene: TRBV30
CDR3 protein: ACSRDLQWSTEAF

V gene: TRBV4-2
CDR3 protein: ASSQDSDVAGSYEQY

V gene: TRBV30
CDR3 protein: ACHWTSYGGELF

V gene: TRBV7-9
CDR3 protein: ASSLVVSGGPGIETQY

V gene: TRBV7-9
CDR3 protein: ASSLSRNTEAF

V gene: TRBV4-2
CDR3 protein: ASSQVGLAGAYNEQF

V gene: TRBV4-1
CDR3 protein: ASSQDRGAGTNYGYT

V gene: TRBV15
CDR3 protein: ATSRDYSGQQFSGANVLT

V gene: TRBV5-4
CDR3 protein: ASSLVYLAGENTQY

V gene: TRBV11-3
CDR3 protein: ASSPQAGELF

V gene: TRBV6-5
CDR3 protein: ASSYDTTGYGYT

V gene: TRBV29-1
CDR3 protein: SVVGGLPPYEQY